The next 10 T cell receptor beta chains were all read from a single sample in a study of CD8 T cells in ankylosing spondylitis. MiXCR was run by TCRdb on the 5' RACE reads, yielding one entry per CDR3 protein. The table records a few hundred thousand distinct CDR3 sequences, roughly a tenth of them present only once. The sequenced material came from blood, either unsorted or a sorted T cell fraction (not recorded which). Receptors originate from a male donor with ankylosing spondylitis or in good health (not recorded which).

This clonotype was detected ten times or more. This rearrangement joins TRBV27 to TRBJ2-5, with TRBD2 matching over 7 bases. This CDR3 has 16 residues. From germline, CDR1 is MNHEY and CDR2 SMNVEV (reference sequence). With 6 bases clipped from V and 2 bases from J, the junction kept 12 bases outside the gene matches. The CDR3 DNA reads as TGTGCCAGCAGCAATTTCAGCGGGGTGGTACAAGAGACCCAGTACTTC. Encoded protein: CASSNFSGVVQETQYF.

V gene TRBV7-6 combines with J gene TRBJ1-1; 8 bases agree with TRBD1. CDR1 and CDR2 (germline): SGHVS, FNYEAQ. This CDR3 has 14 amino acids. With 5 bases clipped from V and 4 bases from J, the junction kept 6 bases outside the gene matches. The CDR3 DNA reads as TGTGCCAGCAGCCCCCAGGGGGCTGGCACTGAAGCTTTCTTT. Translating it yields CASSPQGAGTEAFF.

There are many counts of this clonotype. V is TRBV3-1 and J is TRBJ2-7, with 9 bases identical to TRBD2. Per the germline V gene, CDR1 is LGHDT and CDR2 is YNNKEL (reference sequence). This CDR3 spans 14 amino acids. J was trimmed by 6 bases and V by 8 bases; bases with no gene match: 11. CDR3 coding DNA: TGTGCCAGCGGCACTTTCGCGGGAGGGGCCGAGCAGTACTTC. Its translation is CASGTFAGGAEQYF.

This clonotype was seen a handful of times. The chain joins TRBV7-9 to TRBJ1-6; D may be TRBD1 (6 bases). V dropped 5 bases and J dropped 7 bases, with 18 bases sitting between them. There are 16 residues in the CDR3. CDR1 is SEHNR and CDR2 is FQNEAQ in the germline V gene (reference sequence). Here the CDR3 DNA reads TGTGCCAGCAGCACCCCTCCACAGGGTGGGAATTCACCCCTCCACTTT. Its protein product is CASSTPPQGGNSPLHF.

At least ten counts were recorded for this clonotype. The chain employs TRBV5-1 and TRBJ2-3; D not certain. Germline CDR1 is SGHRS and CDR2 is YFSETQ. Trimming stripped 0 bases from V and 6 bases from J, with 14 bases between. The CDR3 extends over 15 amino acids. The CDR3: CASSLDSRLQDTQYF. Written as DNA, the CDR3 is TGCGCCAGCAGCTTGGATTCGCGTCTTCAGGATACGCAGTATTTT.

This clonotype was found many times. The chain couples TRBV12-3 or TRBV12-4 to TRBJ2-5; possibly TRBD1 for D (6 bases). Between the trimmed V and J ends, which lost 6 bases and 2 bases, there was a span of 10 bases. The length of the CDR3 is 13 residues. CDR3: CASRPTGQETQYF. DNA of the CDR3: TGTGCCAGCAGACCGACAGGACAAGAGACCCAGTACTTC.

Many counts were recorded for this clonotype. The CDR3 DNA reads as TGTGCCACCAGTGATTATGGGACTGAGAACACCGGGGAGCTGTTTTTT. Its translation is CATSDYGTENTGELFF. J is TRBJ2-2 and V is TRBV24-1; D perhaps matches TRBD2 (6 bases). The V gene lost 2 bases and the J gene lost 1 base, with 10 bases spanning the gap. The CDR3 spans 16 residues. Germline CDR1 KGHDR, CDR2 SFDVKD.

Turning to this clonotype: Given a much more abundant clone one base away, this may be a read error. Here the CDR3 DNA reads TGCAGCGCCCGGGATAGCAGGGGTCCCGGGGAGCTGTTTTTT. It encodes CSARDSRGPGELFF. V gene TRBV29-1 combines with J gene TRBJ2-2; possibly TRBD1 for D (6 bases). This CDR3 has 14 residues. Between the trimmed V and J ends, which lost 7 bases and 6 bases, there was a span of 18 bases. CDR1 and CDR2 from the germline V gene are SQVTM and ANQGSEA.

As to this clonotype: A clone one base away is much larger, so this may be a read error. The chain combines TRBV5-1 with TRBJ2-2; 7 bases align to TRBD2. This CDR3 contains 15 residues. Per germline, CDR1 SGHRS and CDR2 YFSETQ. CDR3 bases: TGCGCCAGCCGCGGGAGTAGCGGGTTCACCGTGGAGCTGTTTTTT. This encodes CASRGSSGFTVELFF.

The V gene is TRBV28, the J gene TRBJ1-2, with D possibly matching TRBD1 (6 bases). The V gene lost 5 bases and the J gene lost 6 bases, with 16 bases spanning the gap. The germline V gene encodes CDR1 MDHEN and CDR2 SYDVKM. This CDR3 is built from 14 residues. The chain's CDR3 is CASSVNRATHGYTF. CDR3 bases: TGTGCCAGCAGTGTAAACAGGGCTACGCATGGCTACACCTTC.